This T cell receptor beta chain was documented in a study of regulatory T cells in long-lasting Graves disease. Construction of TCR beta libraries relied on iRepertoire HTBI primers and on Arm-PCR targeting CDR3 regions. One entry per CDR3 protein results from TCRdb running MiXCR on the multiplex PCR reads. The sample records about 430,000 distinct CDR3 sequences, around 20% being singletons. About this clonotype itself: In this CDR3 the conserved last residue, phenylalanine or tryptophan, is missing, so a read error is likely.

Time point specified: persistent/refractory GD, antithyroid drugs over 5 years with positive TRAb. Making the TCR library involved RNA that had been extracted from PBMCs. This sequence originates from a female donor with Graves disease. The source was peripheral blood mononuclear cells (PBMCs), collected when the disease was refractory, from a patient treated with antithyroid drugs.

For the CDR3, the DNA is TGTGCCAGCGGACGAACAGGGGGACTCCAAGAGACCCAGTACCTC. Translation: CASGRTGGLQETQYL. The chain combines TRBV5-6 with TRBJ2-5; the match to TRBD1 covers 8 bases. The germline V gene has CDR1 SGHDT and CDR2 YYEEEE. This CDR3 is built from 15 residues. Trimming at V came to 7 bases and at J to 1 base, leaving 9 bases not matched to a gene.